A single sample gave rise to the 17 T cell receptor beta chains below, sequenced in a study of HIV-infected patients and healthy controls. MiXCR, applied by TCRdb to the 5' RACE reads, yields one record per CDR3 protein. The top ten clones hold approximately 1.5% of a sample with about 64,000 distinct CDR3 sequences, under 25% of them seen once. Sequenced sample: CD4+ T cells from blood. Source of these receptors: a human donor in good health.

This chain joins TRBV20-1 and TRBJ2-1; 11 bases agree with TRBD2. Germline loops: CDR1 DFQATT, CDR2 SNEGSKA (reference sequence). This CDR3 comprises 17 residues. V trimming: 2 bases; J trimming: 1 base; junction bases outside the gene matches: 7. CDR3 amino acids: CSARILAGGISYNEQFF. The CDR3 DNA sequence: TGCAGTGCTAGAATTCTAGCGGGGGGTATTTCCTACAATGAGCAGTTCTTC.

This clonotype was counted only a few times. The chain recombines TRBV4-1 with TRBJ1-1; 8 bases are shared with TRBD1. This CDR3 spans 12 amino acids. V dropped 4 bases and J dropped 7; count of bases not matched to a gene: 2. Looked up from germline, CDR1 is MGHRA and CDR2 is YSYEKL. The CDR3 DNA is TGCGCCAGCAGCCCCGGGACAGGTGAAGCTTTCTTT. It translates to CASSPGTGEAFF.

This clonotype was seen repeatedly, ten times or more. The chain has TRBV7-9 and TRBJ1-1; TRBD1 agrees at 7 bases. Germline-derived CDR1 and CDR2 are SEHNR and FQNEAQ (reference sequence). The CDR3 covers 17 residues. Unmatched junction bases numbered 12, after V lost 5 bases and J lost 0 bases. Written as DNA, the CDR3 is TGTGCCAGCAGCCTCCGGACAGGACGGCCGATGAACACTGAAGCTTTCTTT. Translation gives CASSLRTGRPMNTEAFF.

This clonotype appeared a few times. This rearrangement joins TRBV7-8 to TRBJ2-6; 8 bases align to TRBD1. From germline, CDR1 is SGHVS and CDR2 FQNEAQ. The CDR3 covers 18 residues. V lost 4 bases, J lost 0 bases, and 8 bases stayed unmatched. The CDR3 nucleotides read TGTGCCAGCAGCTCCCTATGGACAGGGAACTCTGGGGCCAACGTCCTGACTTTC. Its protein product is CASSSLWTGNSGANVLTF.

This clonotype occurred a few times. The chain combines TRBV20-1 with TRBJ2-3, with D uncertain. Germline CDR1 reads DFQATT; CDR2 reads SNEGSKA (reference sequence). CDR3 size: 13 residues. The germline V and J ends were trimmed by 5 bases and 3 bases, with 12 bases remaining between them. The CDR3 DNA reads as TGCAGTGCTGCTTTACCTGGGACAGATACGCAGTATTTT. Protein product: CSAALPGTDTQYF.

This clonotype was seen a handful of times. The chain combines TRBV20-1 with TRBJ2-7, with D perhaps TRBD1 (5 bases). The V and J ends lost 1 base and 0 bases respectively, with 25 bases between them. This CDR3 is built from 19 residues. Germline V gene data show CDR1 as DFQATT and CDR2 as SNEGSKA (reference sequence). CDR3 nucleotides: TGCAGTGCTAGAGCCCGCATGCGGCAGGGTAATAGGAGCTCCTACGAGCAGTACTTC. This translates into CSARARMRQGNRSSYEQYF.

There are a few counts of this clonotype. The chain is built from TRBV20-1 and TRBJ2-3; TRBD2 might be the D (5 bases). Trimming pared 3 bases from V and 5 bases from J, leaving 15 bases between. Per germline, CDR1 DFQATT and CDR2 SNEGSKA (reference sequence). The CDR3 has 14 residues. The CDR3 here is CSARSRVSGDTQYF. In DNA, the CDR3 is TGCAGTGCTAGGTCGAGGGTTTCGGGAGATACGCAGTATTTT.

A few counts support this clonotype. The chain employs TRBV7-2 and TRBJ2-1, with 7 bases identical to TRBD1. Germline trimming cut 9 bases from V and 1 base from J; bases unmatched to any gene: 3. This CDR3 is built from 13 residues. The germline V gene encodes CDR1 SGHTA and CDR2 FQGNSA. Here the CDR3 reads CASRQGSYNEQFF. CDR3 nucleotides: TGTGCCAGTAGACAGGGATCCTACAATGAGCAGTTCTTC.

The sample holds many counts of this clonotype. The chain is built from TRBV3-1 and TRBJ2-6; no clear D. Trimming took 2 bases from V and 0 from J, leaving 8 bases between them. The CDR3 consists of 16 residues. Germline CDR1 LGHDT, CDR2 YNNKEL (reference sequence). CDR3 amino acids: CASSQSWHSGANVLTF. CDR3 bases: TGTGCCAGCAGCCAATCTTGGCACTCTGGGGCCAACGTCCTGACTTTC.

The rearrangement joins TRBV20-1 to TRBJ2-1, with D maybe TRBD2 (7 bases). CDR3 length equals 15 residues. Trimming shortened V by 0 bases and J by 6 bases, and 15 bases separated the two germline ends. Germline assignment: CDR1 DFQATT and CDR2 SNEGSKA (reference sequence). CDR3: CSARDPIAGANEQFF. DNA of the CDR3: TGCAGTGCTAGAGATCCGATCGCGGGGGCCAATGAGCAGTTCTTC.

This clonotype has just a few counts. This chain uses TRBV5-1 with TRBJ1-6; 7 bases line up with TRBD1. The CDR3 covers 16 residues. V trimming: 4 bases; J trimming: 0 bases; junction bases outside the gene matches: 4. The germline V gene encodes CDR1 SGHRS and CDR2 YFSETQ. The CDR3 loop reads CASSPDRSSYNSPLHF. CDR3 DNA: TGCGCCAGCAGCCCGGACAGGAGCTCCTATAATTCACCCCTCCACTTT.

There are many counts of this clonotype. V gene TRBV29-1 combines with J gene TRBJ2-3; the D gene is possibly TRBD2 (6 bases). The germline CDR1 and CDR2 sequences are SQVTM and ANQGSEA. The ends were cut back, 2 bases at V and 2 bases at J, with 17 bases in the middle. The CDR3 sequence is 16 residues long. The CDR3 region has the DNA TGCAGCGTTGAAAGGGACTCAATTCTCTCCACAGATACGCAGTATTTT. This encodes CSVERDSILSTDTQYF.

This clonotype occurred many times. This chain connects TRBV7-2 to TRBJ2-3; TRBD2 matches 7 bases. Germline lookup yields CDR1 SGHTA and CDR2 FQGNSA. The CDR3 extends over 18 amino acids. V trimming: 7 bases; J trimming: 0 bases; junction bases outside the gene matches: 16. CDR3 loop: CASTKEGPGRLSTDTQYF. The DNA for the CDR3 is TGTGCCAGCACTAAAGAGGGCCCCGGGAGGCTTAGCACAGATACGCAGTATTTT.

This clonotype came up a few times. The chain uses TRBV29-1 and TRBJ2-3; tentatively, D is TRBD1 (6 bases). CDR3 length: 19 residues. With 0 bases removed from V and 2 bases from J, the gap between germline ends came to 24 bases. Per the germline V gene, CDR1 is SQVTM and CDR2 is ANQGSEA. CDR3 DNA sequence: TGCAGCGTTGAAGATTTTGAGGGCAGTTCCGACAGGACCACAGATACGCAGTATTTT. Amino acids: CSVEDFEGSSDRTTDTQYF.

The chain is built from TRBV20-1 and TRBJ1-1; D is ambiguous. The ends were cut back, 4 bases at V and 2 bases at J, with 14 bases in the middle. This CDR3 has 14 amino acids. Germline CDR1 and CDR2: DFQATT and SNEGSKA (reference sequence). The CDR3 sequence is CSATRAGSNTEAFF. CDR3 bases: TGCAGTGCTACTCGAGCAGGTAGCAACACTGAAGCTTTCTTT.

This clonotype was counted ten times or more. This chain links TRBV6-2 or TRBV6-3 with TRBJ2-6; unclear D gene. The V and J ends lost 10 bases and 0 bases respectively, with 7 bases between them. This CDR3 spans 13 amino acids. Per germline, CDR1 MNHEY and CDR2 SVGEGT. In nucleotides, the CDR3 is TGTGCCACCTACAGCTCTGGGGCCAACGTCCTGACTTTC. It encodes CATYSSGANVLTF.

The chain recombines TRBV20-1 with TRBJ1-2; D is ambiguous. Germline CDR1 is DFQATT and CDR2 is SNEGSKA (reference sequence). The CDR3 contains 14 residues. Trimming stripped 0 bases from V and 1 base from J, with 9 bases between. CDR3 region: CSARDRALNYGYTF. The CDR3 DNA follows: TGCAGTGCTAGAGATAGGGCCCTTAACTATGGCTACACCTTC.